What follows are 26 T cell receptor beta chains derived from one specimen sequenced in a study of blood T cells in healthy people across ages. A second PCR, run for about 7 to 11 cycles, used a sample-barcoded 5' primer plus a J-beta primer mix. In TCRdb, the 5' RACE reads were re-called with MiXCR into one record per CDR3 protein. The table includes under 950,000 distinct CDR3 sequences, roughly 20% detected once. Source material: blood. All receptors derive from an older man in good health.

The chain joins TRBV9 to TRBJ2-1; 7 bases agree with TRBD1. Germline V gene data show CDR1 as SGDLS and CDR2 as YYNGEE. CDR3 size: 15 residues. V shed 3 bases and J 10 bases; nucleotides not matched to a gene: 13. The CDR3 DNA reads TGTGCCAGCAGCGCCATCTCGACAGGGCCTCACGAGCAGTTCTTC. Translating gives CASSAISTGPHEQFF.

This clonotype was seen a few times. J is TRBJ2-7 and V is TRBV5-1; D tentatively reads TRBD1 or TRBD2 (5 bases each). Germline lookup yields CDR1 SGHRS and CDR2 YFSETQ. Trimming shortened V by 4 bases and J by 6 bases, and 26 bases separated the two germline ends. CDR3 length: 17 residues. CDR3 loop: CASSTYDIRGATGEQYF. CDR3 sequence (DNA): TGCGCCAGCAGCACGTACGATATTCGAGGGGCGACCGGCGAGCAGTACTTC.

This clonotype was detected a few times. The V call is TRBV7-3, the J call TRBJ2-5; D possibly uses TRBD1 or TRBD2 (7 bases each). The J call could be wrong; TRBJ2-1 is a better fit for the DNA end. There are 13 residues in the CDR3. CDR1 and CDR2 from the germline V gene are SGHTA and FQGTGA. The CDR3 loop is CASSPGGGLEQFF. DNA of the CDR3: TGTGCCAGCAGCCCAGGGGGAGGGCTTGAGCAGTTCTTC.

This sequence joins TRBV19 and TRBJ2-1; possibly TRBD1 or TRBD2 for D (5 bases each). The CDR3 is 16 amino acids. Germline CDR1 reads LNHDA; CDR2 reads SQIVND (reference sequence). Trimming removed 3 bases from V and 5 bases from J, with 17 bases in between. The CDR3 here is CASSMRGEWGNNEQFF. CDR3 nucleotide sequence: TGTGCCAGTAGTATGAGAGGGGAGTGGGGCAACAATGAGCAGTTCTTC.

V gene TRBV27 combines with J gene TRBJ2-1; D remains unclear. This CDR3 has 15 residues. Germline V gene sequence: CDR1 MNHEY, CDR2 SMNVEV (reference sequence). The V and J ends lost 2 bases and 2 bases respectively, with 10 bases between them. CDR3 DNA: TGTGCCAGCAGTTTAAGACCCCAACCCTACAATGAGCAGTTCTTC. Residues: CASSLRPQPYNEQFF.

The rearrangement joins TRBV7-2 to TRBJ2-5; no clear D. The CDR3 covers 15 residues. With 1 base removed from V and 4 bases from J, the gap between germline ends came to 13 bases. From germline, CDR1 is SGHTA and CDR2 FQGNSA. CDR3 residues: CASSLDPQSRETQYF. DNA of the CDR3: TGTGCCAGCAGCTTAGATCCCCAGTCCAGAGAGACCCAGTACTTC.

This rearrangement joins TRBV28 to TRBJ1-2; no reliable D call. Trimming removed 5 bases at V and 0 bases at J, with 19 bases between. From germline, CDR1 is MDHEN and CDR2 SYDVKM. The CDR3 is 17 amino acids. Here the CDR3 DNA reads TGTGCCAGCAGTCTCCCGATACCGAACAGAGCTAACTATGGCTACACCTTC. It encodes CASSLPIPNRANYGYTF.

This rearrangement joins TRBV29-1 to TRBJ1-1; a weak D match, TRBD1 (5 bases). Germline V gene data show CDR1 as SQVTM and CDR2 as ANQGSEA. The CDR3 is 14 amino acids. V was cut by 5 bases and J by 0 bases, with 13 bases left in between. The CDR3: CSVTRDRMNTEAFF. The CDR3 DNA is TGCAGCGTTACCAGGGACCGCATGAACACTGAAGCTTTCTTT. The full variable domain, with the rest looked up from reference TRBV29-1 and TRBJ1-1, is SAVISQKPSRDICQRGTSLTIQCQVDSQVTMMFWYRQQPGQSLTLIATANQGSEATYESGFVIDKFPISRPNLTFSTLTVSNMSPEDSSIYLCSVTRDRMNTEAFFGQGTRLTVV.

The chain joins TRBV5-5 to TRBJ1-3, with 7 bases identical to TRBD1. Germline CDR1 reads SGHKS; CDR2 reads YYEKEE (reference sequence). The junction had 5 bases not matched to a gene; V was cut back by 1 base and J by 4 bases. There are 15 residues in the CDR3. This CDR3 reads CASSLKGAGGNTIYF. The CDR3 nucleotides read TGTGCCAGCAGCTTGAAGGGGGCTGGAGGAAACACCATATATTTT.

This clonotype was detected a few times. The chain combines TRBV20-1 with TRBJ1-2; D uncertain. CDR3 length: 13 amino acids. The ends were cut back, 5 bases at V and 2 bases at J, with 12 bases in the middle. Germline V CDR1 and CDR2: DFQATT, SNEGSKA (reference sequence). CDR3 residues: CSAPRDGNYGYTF. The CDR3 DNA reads TGCAGTGCTCCTCGCGACGGGAACTATGGCTACACCTTC.

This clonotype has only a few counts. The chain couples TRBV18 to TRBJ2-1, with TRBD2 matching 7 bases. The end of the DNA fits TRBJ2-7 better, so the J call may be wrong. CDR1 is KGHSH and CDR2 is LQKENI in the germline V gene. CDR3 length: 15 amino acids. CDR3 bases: TGTGCCAGCTCCCCTGGGACTAACCTCCGCCACGAGCAGTACTTC. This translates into CASSPGTNLRHEQYF.

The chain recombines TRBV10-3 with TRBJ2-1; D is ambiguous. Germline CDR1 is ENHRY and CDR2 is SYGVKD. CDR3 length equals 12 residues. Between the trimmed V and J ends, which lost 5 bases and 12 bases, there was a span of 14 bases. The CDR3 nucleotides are TGTGCCATCAGTCACGACACTTCGGGGCAGTTCTTC. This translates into CAISHDTSGQFF.

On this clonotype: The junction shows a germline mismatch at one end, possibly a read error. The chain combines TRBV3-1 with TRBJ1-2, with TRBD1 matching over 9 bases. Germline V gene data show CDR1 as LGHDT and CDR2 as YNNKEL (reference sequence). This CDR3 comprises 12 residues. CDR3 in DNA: TGTGCCAGCAGCCTAAAGGGACAGGGAATCTCCTTC. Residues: CASSLKGQGISF.

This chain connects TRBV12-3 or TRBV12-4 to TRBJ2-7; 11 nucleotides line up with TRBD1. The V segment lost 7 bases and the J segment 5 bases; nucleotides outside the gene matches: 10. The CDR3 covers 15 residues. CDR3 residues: CASTPGQGASDEQYF. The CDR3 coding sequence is TGTGCCAGCACCCCTGGACAGGGGGCATCCGACGAGCAGTACTTC.

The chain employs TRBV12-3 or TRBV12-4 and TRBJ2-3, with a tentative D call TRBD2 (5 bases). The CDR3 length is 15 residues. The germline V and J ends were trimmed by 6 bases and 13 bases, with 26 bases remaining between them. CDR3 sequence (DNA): TGTGCCAGCAGACGGAGGTGGCGGAGCACAGATGCGGAGTATTTT. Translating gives CASRRRWRSTDAEYF.

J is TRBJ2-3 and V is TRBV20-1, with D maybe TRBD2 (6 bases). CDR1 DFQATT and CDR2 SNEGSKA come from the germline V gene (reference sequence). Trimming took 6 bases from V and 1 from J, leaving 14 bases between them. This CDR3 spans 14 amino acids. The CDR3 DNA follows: TGCAGTGCGATCAGCGGGCAGCGCACAGATACGCAGTATTTT. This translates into CSAISGQRTDTQYF.

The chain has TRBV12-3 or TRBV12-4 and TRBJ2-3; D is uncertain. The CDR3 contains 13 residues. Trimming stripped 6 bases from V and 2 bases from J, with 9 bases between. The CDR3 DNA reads TGTGCCAGCAGGGAGTTCCCCACAGATACGCAGTATTTT. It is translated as CASREFPTDTQYF.

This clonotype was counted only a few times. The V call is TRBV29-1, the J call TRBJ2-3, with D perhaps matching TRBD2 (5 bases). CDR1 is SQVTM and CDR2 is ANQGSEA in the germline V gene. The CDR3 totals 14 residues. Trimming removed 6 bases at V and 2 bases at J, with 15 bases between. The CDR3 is CSVALNRDTDTQYF. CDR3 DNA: TGCAGCGTCGCCCTCAACCGGGACACAGATACGCAGTATTTT.

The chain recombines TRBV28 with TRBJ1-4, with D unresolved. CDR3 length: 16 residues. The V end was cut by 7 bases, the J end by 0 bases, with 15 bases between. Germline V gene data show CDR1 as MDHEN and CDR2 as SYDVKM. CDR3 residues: CASTVQSIATNEKLFF. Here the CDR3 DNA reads TGTGCCAGCACAGTCCAGTCTATTGCAACTAATGAAAAACTGTTTTTT.

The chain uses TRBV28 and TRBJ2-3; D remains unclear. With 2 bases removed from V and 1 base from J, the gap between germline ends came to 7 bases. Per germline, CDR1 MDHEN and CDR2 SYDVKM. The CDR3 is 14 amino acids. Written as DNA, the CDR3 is TGTGCCAGCAGTTTACCGCCCGGCACAGATACGCAGTATTTT. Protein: CASSLPPGTDTQYF. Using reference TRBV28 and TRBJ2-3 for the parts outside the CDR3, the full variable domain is DVKVTQSSRYLVKRTGEKVFLECVQDMDHENMFWYRQDPGLGLRLIYFSYDVKMKEKGDIPEGYSVSREKKERFSLILESASTNQTSMYLCASSLPPGTDTQYFGPGTRLTVL.

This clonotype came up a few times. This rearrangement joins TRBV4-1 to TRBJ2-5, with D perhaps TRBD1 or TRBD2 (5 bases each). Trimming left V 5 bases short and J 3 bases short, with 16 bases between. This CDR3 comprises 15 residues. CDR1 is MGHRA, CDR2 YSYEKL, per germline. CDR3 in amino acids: CASSLPPGTKETQYF. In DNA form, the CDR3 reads TGCGCCAGCAGCTTACCACCGGGGACCAAAGAGACCCAGTACTTC.

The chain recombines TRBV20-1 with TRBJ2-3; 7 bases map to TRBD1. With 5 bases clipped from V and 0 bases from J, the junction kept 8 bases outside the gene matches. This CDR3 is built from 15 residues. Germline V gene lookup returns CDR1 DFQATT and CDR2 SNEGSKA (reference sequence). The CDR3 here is CSASRTGPSTDTQYF. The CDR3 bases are TGCAGTGCTTCCCGGACAGGTCCTAGCACAGATACGCAGTATTTT.

Here the CDR3 reads CASSLWIIAKNIQYF. The CDR3 DNA sequence: TGTGCCAGCAGCTTATGGATTATAGCCAAAAACATTCAGTACTTC. The J gene is TRBJ2-4, the V gene TRBV7-2; unclear D gene. The CDR3 length is 15 residues. Germline V gene sequence: CDR1 SGHTA, CDR2 FQGNSA. Trimming removed 2 bases at V and 0 bases at J, with 8 bases between.

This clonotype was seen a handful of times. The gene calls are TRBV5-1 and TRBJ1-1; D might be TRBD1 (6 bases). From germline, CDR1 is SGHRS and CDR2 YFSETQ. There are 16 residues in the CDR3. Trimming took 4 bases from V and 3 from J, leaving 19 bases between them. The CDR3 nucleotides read TGCGCCAGCAGCCTACCGACCGGACAGAGGGACACTGAAGCTTTCTTT. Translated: CASSLPTGQRDTEAFF.

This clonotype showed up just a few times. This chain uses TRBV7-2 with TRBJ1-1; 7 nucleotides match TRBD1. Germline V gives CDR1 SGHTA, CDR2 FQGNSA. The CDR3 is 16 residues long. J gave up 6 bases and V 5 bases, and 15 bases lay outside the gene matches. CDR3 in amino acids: CASSPWGGDRLSEAFF. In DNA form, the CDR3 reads TGTGCCAGCAGCCCCTGGGGGGGGGACAGACTCTCTGAAGCTTTCTTT. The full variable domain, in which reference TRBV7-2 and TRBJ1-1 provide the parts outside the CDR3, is GAGVSQSPSNKVTEKGKDVELRCDPISGHTALYWYRQSLGQGLEFLIYFQGNSAPDKSGLPSDRFSAERTGGSVSTLTIQRTQQEDSAVYLCASSPWGGDRLSEAFFGQGTRLTVV.

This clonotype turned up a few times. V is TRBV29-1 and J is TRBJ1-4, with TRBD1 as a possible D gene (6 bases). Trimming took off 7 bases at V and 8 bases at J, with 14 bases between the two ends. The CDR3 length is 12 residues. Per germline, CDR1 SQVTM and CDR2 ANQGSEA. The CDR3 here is CSATLTGEKLFF. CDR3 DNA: TGCAGCGCCACTCTCACAGGGGAAAAACTGTTTTTT.